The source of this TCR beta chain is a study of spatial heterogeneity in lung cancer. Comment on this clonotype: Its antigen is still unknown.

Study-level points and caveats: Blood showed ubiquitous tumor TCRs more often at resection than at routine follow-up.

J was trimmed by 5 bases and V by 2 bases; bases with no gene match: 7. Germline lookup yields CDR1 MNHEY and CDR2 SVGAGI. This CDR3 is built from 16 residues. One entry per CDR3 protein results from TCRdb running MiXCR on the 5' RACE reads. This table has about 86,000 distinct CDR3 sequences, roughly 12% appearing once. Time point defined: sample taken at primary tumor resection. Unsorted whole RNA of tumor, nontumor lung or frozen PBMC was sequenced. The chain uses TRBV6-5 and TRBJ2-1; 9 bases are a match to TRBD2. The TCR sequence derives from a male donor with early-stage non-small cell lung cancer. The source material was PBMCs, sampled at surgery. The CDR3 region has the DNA TGTGCCAGCAGTTACGGGGCGGGAGGGCCAAACAATGAGCAGTTCTTC. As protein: CASSYGAGGPNNEQFF.